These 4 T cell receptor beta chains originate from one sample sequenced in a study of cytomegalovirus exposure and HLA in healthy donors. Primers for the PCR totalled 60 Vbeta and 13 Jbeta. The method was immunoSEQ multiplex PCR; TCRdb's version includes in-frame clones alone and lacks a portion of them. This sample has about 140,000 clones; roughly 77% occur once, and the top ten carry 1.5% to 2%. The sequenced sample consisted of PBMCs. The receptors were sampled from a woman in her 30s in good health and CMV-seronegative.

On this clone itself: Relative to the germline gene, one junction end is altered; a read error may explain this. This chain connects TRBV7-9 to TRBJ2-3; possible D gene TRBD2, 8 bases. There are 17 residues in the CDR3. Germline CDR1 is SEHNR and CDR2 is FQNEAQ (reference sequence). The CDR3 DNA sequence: TGTTCCAGCAGCTCCCCCGGGAGGGGGCCTAGCACAGATACGCAGTATTTT. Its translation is CSSSSPGRGPSTDTQYF.

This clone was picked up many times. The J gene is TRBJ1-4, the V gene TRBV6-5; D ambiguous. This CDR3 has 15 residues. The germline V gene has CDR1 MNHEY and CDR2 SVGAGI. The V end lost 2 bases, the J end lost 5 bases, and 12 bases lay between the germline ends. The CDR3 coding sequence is TGTGCCAGCAGTTACCTGACGGGGTCAAATGAAAAACTGTTTTTT. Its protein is CASSYLTGSNEKLFF.

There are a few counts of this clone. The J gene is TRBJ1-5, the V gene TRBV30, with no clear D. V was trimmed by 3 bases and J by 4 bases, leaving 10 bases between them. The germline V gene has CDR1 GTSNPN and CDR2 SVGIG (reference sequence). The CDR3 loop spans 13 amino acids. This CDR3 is CAWREQLNQPQHF. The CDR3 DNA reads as TGTGCCTGGAGGGAACAGTTAAATCAGCCCCAGCATTTT.

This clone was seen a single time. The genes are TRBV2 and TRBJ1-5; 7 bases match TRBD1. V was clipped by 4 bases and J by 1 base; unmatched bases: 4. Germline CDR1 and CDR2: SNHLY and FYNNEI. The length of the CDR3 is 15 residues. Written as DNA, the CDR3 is TGTGCCAGCAGTGTGAGCAGGGGGAGCAATCAGCCCCAGCATTTT. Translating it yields CASSVSRGSNQPQHF. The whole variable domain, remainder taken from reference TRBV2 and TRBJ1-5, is EPEVTQTPSHQVTQMGQEVILRCVPISNHLYFYWYRQILGQKVEFLVSFYNNEISEKSEIFDDQFSVERPDGSNFTLKIRSTKLEDSAMYFCASSVSRGSNQPQHFGDGTRLSIL.